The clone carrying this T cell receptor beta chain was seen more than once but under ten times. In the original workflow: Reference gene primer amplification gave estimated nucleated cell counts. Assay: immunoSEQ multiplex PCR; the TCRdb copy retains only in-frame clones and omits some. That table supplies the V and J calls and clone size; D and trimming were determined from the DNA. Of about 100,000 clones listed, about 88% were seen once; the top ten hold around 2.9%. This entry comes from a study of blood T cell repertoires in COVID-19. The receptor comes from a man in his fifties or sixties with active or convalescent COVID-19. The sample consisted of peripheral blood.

The CDR3, as DNA: TGTGCCAGCAGCGGGGGATTCTCAAACTCCTACGAGCAGTACTTC. This codes for CASSGGFSNSYEQYF. V usage is TRBV2 and J usage is TRBJ2-7, with a weak D call TRBD2 (6 bases). The CDR3 is 15 residues long. Germline V CDR1 and CDR2: SNHLY, FYNNEI. Trimming pared 6 bases from V and 0 bases from J, leaving 15 bases between.